Below, one TCR beta chain is given with its context. The germline CDR1 and CDR2 sequences are SGHTA and FQGNSA. The germline V and J ends were trimmed by 1 base and 4 bases, with 16 bases remaining between them. The CDR3 is 16 amino acids. This entry comes from a study of blood T cell repertoires in COVID-19. The protocol was immunoSEQ multiplex PCR, while the TCRdb copy is restricted to in-frame clones and leaves out a portion. The sample consists of a few hundred thousand clones, about 85% of them appearing once. This receptor was identified in a man aged 55 to 70 who had recovered from COVID-19. The chain recombines TRBV7-2 with TRBJ1-2; D uncertain. Sequencing was performed on peripheral blood. DNA for the CDR3: TGTGCCAGCAGCTTAGAATTGCCGAGGCGGGGCTATGGCTACACCTTC. Amino acids: CASSLELPRRGYGYTF.